The 4 T cell receptor beta chains listed next were all sequenced from one sample in a study of shared clonotypes between healthy human individuals (dated by TCRdb to between 2020 and 2021). Library prep was done by the immunoSEQ multiplex PCR assay. Imported from immuneACCESS, the table was reduced by TCRdb to in-frame sequences with V and J called. These copies leave out some clones; in studies compared against another copy, an unresolved V gene accounts for under half, and the cause of the remainder is not known. The sample yields about 2.2 million clones; 90% to 95% were counted once. The ten largest clones add up to approximately 1.7% of the sample. For the CD8 naive samples, CD45RO-negative cells were positively selected for CCR7, yielding a CD45RA+CCR7+ population from which TemRA cells were excluded. The sample taken for sequencing was naive CD8+ T cells from PBMCs. The sample's cell subset or site, from its label and the paper: CD45RA+CCR7+. The receptors originated from a man aged 18 to 30 in good health. Some clones in this sample may be carry-over from other donors' samples.

The rearrangement joins TRBV7-6 to TRBJ1-1; D uncertain. The CDR3 has 14 amino acids. Germline values: CDR1 SGHVS, CDR2 FNYEAQ. Deletions cut 4 bases from V and 2 bases from J, with 11 bases between. Here the CDR3 reads CASSSWGTNTEAFF. CDR3 sequence (DNA): TGTGCCAGCAGCTCTTGGGGAACCAACACTGAAGCTTTCTTT.

The chain couples TRBV28 to TRBJ1-5; possible D gene TRBD1, 5 bases. Deletions cut 2 bases from V and 8 bases from J, with 16 bases between. Looked up from germline, CDR1 is MDHEN and CDR2 is SYDVKM. The CDR3 totals 15 residues. The CDR3 bases are TGTGCCAGCAGTTTAGTACTCAGGGTAATGGAGCCCCAGCATTTT. Protein sequence: CASSLVLRVMEPQHF.

The rearrangement joins TRBV4-1 to TRBJ2-7, with 8 bases matching TRBD1. The CDR3 sequence is 15 residues long. Per germline, CDR1 MGHRA and CDR2 YSYEKL. The V and J ends lost 4 bases and 4 bases, in that order; junction bases with no gene match: 9. The CDR3 sequence is CASSPGQGVRYEQYF. CDR3 in DNA: TGCGCCAGCAGCCCCGGACAGGGCGTACGTTACGAGCAGTACTTC.

The rearrangement uses TRBV10-2 and TRBJ2-5; D is ambiguous. Per the germline V gene, CDR1 is WSHSY and CDR2 is SAAADI. The CDR3 contains 13 residues. V lost 7 bases, J lost 2 bases, and 11 bases lay in between. The CDR3 here is CASMKFGQETQYF. CDR3 nucleotides: TGCGCCAGCATGAAATTTGGACAAGAGACCCAGTACTTC.